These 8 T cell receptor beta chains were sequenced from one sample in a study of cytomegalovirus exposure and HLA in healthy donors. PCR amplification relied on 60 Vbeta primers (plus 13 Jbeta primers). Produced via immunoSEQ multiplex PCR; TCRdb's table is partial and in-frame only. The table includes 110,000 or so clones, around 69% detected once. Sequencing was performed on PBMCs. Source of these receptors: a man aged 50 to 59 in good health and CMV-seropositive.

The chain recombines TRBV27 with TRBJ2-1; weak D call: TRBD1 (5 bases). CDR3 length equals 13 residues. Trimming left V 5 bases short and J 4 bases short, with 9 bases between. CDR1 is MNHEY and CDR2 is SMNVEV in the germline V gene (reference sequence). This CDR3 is CASSTQGYNEQFF. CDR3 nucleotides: TGTGCCAGCAGTACCCAGGGTTACAATGAGCAGTTCTTC.

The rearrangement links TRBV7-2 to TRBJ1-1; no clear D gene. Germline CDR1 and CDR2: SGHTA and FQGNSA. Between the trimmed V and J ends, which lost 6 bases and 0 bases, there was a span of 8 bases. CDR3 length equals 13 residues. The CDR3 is CASRWTVNTEAFF. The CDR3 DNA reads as TGTGCCAGCAGGTGGACTGTGAACACTGAAGCTTTCTTT.

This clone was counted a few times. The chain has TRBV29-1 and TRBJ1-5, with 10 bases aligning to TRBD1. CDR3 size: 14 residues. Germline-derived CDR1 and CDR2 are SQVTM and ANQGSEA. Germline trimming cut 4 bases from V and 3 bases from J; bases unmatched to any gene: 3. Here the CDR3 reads CSVGTGGNNQPQHF. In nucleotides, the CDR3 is TGCAGCGTTGGGACAGGGGGAAACAATCAGCCCCAGCATTTT.

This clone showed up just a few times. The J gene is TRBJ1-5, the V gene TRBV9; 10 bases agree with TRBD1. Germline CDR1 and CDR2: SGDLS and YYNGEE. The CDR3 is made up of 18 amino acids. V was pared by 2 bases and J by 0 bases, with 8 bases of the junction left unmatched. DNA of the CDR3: TGTGCCAGCAGCGTGGAAAGGGACAGGGGATATAGCAATCAGCCCCAGCATTTT. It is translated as CASSVERDRGYSNQPQHF. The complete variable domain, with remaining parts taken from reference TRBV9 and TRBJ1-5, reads DSGVTQTPKHLITATGQRVTLRCSPRSGDLSVYWYQQSLDQGLQFLIQYYNGEERAKGNILERFSAQQFPDLHSELNLSSLELGDSALYFCASSVERDRGYSNQPQHFGDGTRLSIL.

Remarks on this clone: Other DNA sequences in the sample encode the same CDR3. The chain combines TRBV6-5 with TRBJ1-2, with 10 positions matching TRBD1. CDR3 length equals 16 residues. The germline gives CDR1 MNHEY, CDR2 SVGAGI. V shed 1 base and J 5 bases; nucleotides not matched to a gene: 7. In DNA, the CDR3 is TGTGCCAGCAGTTACTATAGGACAGGGGGAGGATATGGCTACACCTTC. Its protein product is CASSYYRTGGGYGYTF.

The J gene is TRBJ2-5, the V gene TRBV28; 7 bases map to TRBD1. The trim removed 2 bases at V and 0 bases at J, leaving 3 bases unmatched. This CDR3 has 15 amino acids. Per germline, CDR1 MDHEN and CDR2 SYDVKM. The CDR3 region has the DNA TGTGCCAGCAGTTTACCAGGGGGTAACCAAGAGACCCAGTACTTC. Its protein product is CASSLPGGNQETQYF.

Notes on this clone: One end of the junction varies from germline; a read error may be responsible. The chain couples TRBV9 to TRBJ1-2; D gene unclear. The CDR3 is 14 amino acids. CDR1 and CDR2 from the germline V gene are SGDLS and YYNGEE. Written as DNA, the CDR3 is TGTGCCAGCAGCCCCAGACACACAGACTATGTCTACACCTTC. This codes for CASSPRHTDYVYTF.

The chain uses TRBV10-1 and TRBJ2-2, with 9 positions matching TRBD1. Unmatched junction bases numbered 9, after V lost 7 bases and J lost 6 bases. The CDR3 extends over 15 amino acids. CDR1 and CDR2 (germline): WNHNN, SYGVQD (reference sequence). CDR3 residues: CASMAQGARAGELFF. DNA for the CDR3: TGCGCCAGCATGGCACAGGGGGCTCGCGCCGGGGAGCTGTTTTTT.